This T cell receptor beta chain appears in the sequencing data of a study of spatial heterogeneity in lung cancer. Points from the study as a whole: Tracking of tumor mutation counts was seen in expanded intratumoral alpha and beta TCR counts.

Time point described: sample taken at primary tumor resection. By proportion, this clonotype is medium-sized. Its antigen is undetermined. A single record per CDR3 protein comes from TCRdb applying MiXCR to the 5' RACE reads. The sample lists 13,000 or so distinct CDR3 sequences, around 3.2% occurring once. This CDR3 is 16 amino acids long. The germline CDR1 and CDR2 sequences are LGHNA and YNFKEQ. V shed 0 bases and J 6 bases; nucleotides not matched to a gene: 5. The sequences come from lung tumor tissue, collected at surgery. This sequence joins TRBV4-2 and TRBJ2-3; TRBD2 aligns across 11 bases. The receptor's source is a male donor with early-stage non-small cell lung cancer. CDR3 in amino acids: CASSQDVAGGPDTQYF. The DNA of the CDR3 is TGTGCCAGCAGCCAAGACGTAGCGGGGGGGCCTGATACGCAGTATTTT.